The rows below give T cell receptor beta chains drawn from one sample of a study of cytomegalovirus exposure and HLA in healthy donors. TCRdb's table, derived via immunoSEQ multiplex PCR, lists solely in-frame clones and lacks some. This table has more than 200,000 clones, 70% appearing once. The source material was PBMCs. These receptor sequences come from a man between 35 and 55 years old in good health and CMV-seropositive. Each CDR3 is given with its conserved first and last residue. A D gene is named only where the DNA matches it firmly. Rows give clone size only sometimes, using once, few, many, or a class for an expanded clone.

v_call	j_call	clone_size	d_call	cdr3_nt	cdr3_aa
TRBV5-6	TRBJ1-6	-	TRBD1	TGTGCCAGCAGCCCGAAGGACAGGGATAATTCACCCCTCCACTTT	CASSPKDRDNSPLHF
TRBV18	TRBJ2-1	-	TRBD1	TGTGCCAGCTCATTGTCGGGCAGGGGGCTCAGGGGTGAGCAGTTCTTC	CASSLSGRGLRGEQFF
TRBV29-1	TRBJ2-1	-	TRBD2	TGCAGCGTTGAGGGGGTTAGCGGGGGGCACTTAACCAGCTACAATGAGCAGTTCTTC	CSVEGVSGGHLTSYNEQFF
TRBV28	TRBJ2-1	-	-	TGTGCCAGCAGAACTGCTGGCTCCTACAATGAGCAGTTCTTC	CASRTAGSYNEQFF
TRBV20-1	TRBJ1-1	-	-	TGCAGTGCCCCGGGGGATTCTGAAGCTTTCTTT	CSAPGDSEAFF
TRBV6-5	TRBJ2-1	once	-	TGTGCAACCGGGGAGGGGGGGCACTACAATGAGCAGTTCTTC	CATGEGGHYNEQFF
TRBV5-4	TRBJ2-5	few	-	TGTGCCAGCAGCCAGAGGTCCTCTGAGACCCAGTACTTC	CASSQRSSETQYF
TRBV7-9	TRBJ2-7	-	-	TGTGCCAGCAGCTCTGACAGTACTCCTTCCTACGAGCAGTACTTC	CASSSDSTPSYEQYF
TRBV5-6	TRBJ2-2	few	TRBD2	TGTGCCAGCAGCTTGGCTACTAGCGGGGAGTACGGGGAGCTGTTTTTT	CASSLATSGEYGELFF
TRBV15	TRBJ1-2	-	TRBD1	TGTGCCACCAGCGCGGGGGACAGGAGGTATGGCTACACCTTC	CATSAGDRRYGYTF
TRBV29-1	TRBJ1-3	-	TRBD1	TGCAGCGTCCGGGACAGCAACTCTGGAAACACCATATATTTT	CSVRDSNSGNTIYF
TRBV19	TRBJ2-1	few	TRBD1	TGTGCCAGTAGTATAGCACAGGGGCCCTACAATGAGCAGTTCTTC	CASSIAQGPYNEQFF
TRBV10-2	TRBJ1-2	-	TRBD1	TGCGCCAGCAGTGACGCGGACAGGGGAAACTATGGCTACACCTTC	CASSDADRGNYGYTF
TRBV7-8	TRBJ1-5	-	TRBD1	TGTGCCAGCAGCTTAGGAGGACAGGGGGTCGGAGCCCAGCATTTT	CASSLGGQGVGAQHF
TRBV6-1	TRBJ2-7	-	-	TGTGCCAGCCAAGGGACGCGGGACAGCTACGAGCAGTACTTC	CASQGTRDSYEQYF
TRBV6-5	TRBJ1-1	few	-	TGTGCCAGCAGTTACTCGATTCGGGATGGGAACACTGAAGCTTTCTTT	CASSYSIRDGNTEAFF
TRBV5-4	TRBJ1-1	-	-	TGTGCCAGCAGTATGTGGGGGGCTGAAGCTTTCTTT	CASSMWGAEAFF
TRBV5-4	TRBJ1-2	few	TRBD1	TGTGCCAGCAGCTGGCGGGGGACAGGGTCCTATGGCTACACCTTC	CASSWRGTGSYGYTF
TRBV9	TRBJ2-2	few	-	TGTGCCAGCAGCGTAGGTCTGGGGGGGAACACCGGGGAGCTGTTTTTT	CASSVGLGGNTGELFF
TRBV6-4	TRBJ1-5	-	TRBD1	TGTGCCAGCAGTCAAACAGGGGGCCCTAGACAGCCCCAGCATTTT	CASSQTGGPRQPQHF
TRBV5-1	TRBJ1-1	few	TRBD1	TGCGCCAGCAGCATGGGACAGGGGATGGAAGCTTTCTTT	CASSMGQGMEAFF
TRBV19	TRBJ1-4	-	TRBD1	TGTGCCAGTAGTCCATCCCGGGACAGGATTAATGAAAAACTGTTTTTT	CASSPSRDRINEKLFF
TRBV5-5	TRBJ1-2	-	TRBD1	TGTGCCAGCAGCCTCACTCGGACAGGGGATTATGGCTACACCTTC	CASSLTRTGDYGYTF
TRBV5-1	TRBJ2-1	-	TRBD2	TGCGCCAGCAGCCCAACGGGGGGTTCCTACAATGAGCAGTTCTTC	CASSPTGGSYNEQFF
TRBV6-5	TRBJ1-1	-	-	TGTGCCAGCAGTTACGGAAGGACTCTGAACACTGAAGCTTTCTTT	CASSYGRTLNTEAFF
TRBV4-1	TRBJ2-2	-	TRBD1	TGCGCCAGCAGCCAAGGGGGACAGGGGGCGCGTGCCACCGGGGAGCTGTTTTTT	CASSQGGQGARATGELFF
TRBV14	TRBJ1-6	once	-	TGTGCCAGCAGCACGAGCCCGAATAATTCACCCCTCCACTTT	CASSTSPNNSPLHF
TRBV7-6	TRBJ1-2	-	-	TGTGCCAGCAGCTTAGAGGTGGGGGGGTATGGCTACACCTTC	CASSLEVGGYGYTF
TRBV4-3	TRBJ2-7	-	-	TGCGCCAGCAGCCATACCACAGGGAGCTCCTACGAGCAGTACTTC	CASSHTTGSSYEQYF
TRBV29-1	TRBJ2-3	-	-	TGCAGCGTTCTAAGGGGCGGGGGCTACACCACAGATACGCAGTATTTT	CSVLRGGGYTTDTQYF
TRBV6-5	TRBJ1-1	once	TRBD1	TGTGCCAGCAGCGACAGGGGTGGAAACACTGAAGCTTTCTTT	CASSDRGGNTEAFF
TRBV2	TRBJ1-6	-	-	TGTGCCAGCGGATTCGGGGAAAATTCACCCCTCCACTTT	CASGFGENSPLHF
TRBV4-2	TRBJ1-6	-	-	TGTGCCAGCAGCCAAGGGGCAGGGTCGGAATCACCCCTCCACTTT	CASSQGAGSESPLHF
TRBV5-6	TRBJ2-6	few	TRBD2	TGTGCCAGCAGCCCCTTTGGGAGGGACCTCTCTGGGGCCAACGTCCTGACTTTC	CASSPFGRDLSGANVLTF
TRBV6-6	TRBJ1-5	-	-	TGTGCCAGCAGTTACCCGGGGACTCATCAGCCCCAGCATTTT	CASSYPGTHQPQHF
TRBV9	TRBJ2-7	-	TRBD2	TGTGCCAGCAGCCCCCTAGCGGGACTCTACGAGCAGTACTTC	CASSPLAGLYEQYF
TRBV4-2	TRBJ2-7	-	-	TGTGCCAGCAGCCAAGCATGGGGGGACGAGCAGTACTTC	CASSQAWGDEQYF
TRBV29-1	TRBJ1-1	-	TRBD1	TGCAGCGTCCTGCCTGGACAGGTAGCTGAAGCTTTCTTT	CSVLPGQVAEAFF
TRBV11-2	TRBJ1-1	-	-	TGTGCCAGCACCCCAGGGAACACTGAAGCTTTCTTT	CASTPGNTEAFF
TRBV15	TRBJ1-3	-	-	TGTGCCACCAGCAGCCGAGTGAACTCTGGAAACACCATATATTTT	CATSSRVNSGNTIYF
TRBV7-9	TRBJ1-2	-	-	TGTGCCAGCAGCTTAGCGGAGACAGGTCCACCTAACTATGGCTACACCTTC	CASSLAETGPPNYGYTF
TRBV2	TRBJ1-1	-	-	TGTGCCAGCAGTGAAGATATGGCGAACACTGAAGCTTTCTTT	CASSEDMANTEAFF
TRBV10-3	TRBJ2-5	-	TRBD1	TGTGCCATCAGCGCCTCGATGGGGGACAGGGGTCAAGAGACCCAGTACTTC	CAISASMGDRGQETQYF
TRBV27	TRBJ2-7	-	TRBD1	TGTGCCAGCGGCCACGGACAGGGAGAGTACTTC	CASGHGQGEYF
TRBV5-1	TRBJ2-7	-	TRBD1	TGCGCCAGCAACGGGGGACAGGGGGCTTACGAGCAGTACTTC	CASNGGQGAYEQYF
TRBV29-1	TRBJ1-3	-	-	TGCAGCGTTGGGCCGGGCTCTGGAAACACCATATATTTT	CSVGPGSGNTIYF
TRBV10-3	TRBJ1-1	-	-	TGTGCCATCAGGGGTACATCGGGCAGGGGCACTGAAGCTTTCTTT	CAIRGTSGRGTEAFF
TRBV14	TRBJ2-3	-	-	TGTGCCAGCAGCCGCCGACTAGATCTCTCTAGCACAGATACGCAGTATTTT	CASSRRLDLSSTDTQYF
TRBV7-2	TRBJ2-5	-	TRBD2	TGTGCCAGCAGCCGTAACATGGGAGGGGAGACCCAGTACTTC	CASSRNMGGETQYF
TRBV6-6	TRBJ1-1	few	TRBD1	TGTGCCAGCAGTTACCCAGGGGGCGGGAACACTGAAGCTTTCTTT	CASSYPGGGNTEAFF
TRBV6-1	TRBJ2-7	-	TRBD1	TGTGCCAGCAGTGAAGGACCCCCCTACAGGGACAGTGGCTACGAGCAGTACTTC	CASSEGPPYRDSGYEQYF
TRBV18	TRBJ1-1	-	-	TGTGCCAGCTCACCGGCGAACACTGAAGCTTTCTTT	CASSPANTEAFF
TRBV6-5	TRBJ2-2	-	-	TGTGCCAGCAGTTGGACAGCAAACACCGGGGAGCTGTTTTTT	CASSWTANTGELFF